This T cell receptor beta chain was recorded in a study of blood T cell repertoires in COVID-19. Across the whole study: The cDNA or gDNA used as material had been derived from T cells, B-cell-depleted T cells, or PBMCs.

The ends lost 4 bases at V and 0 bases at J; junction bases unmatched: 9. The CDR3 spans 17 residues. Germline V CDR1 and CDR2: SGHDN, FVKESK. Original processing methods: Reference gene primers were amplified, and this amplification served to estimate nucleated cell counts. Sequenced by immunoSEQ multiplex PCR; TCRdb stores in-frame clones only, minus some. V and J calls and clone size come straight from that table; D and trimming were deduced from the DNA. The table lists approximately 120,000 clones, 74% of them singletons. This chain connects TRBV14 to TRBJ2-7; 10 positions match TRBD2. The sequencing sample was made of peripheral blood. This TCR came from a man in his sixties with acute or convalescent COVID-19. The DNA for the CDR3 is TGTGCCAGCAGCCGCTGGGGACTAGCGCTCAGCTCCTACGAGCAGTACTTC. It codes for CASSRWGLALSSYEQYF.